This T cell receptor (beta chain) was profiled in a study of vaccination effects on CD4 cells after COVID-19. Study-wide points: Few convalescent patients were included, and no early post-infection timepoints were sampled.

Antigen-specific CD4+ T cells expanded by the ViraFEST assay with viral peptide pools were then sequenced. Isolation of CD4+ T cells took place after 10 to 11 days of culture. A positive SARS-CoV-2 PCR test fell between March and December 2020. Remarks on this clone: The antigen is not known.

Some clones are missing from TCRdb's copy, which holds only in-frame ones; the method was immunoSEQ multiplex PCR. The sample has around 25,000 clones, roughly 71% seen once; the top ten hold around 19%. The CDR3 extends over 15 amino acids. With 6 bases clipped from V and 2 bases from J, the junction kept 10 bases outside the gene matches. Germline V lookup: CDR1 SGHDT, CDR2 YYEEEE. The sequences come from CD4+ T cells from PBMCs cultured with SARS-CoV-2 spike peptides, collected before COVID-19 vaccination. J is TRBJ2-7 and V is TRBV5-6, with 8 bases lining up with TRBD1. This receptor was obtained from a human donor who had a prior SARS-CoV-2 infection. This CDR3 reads CASTLTGAQAYEQYF. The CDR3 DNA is TGTGCCAGCACCCTGACAGGGGCCCAAGCCTACGAGCAGTACTTC. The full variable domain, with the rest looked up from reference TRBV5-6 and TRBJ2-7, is DAGVTQSPTHLIKTRGQQVTLRCSPKSGHDTVSWYQQALGQGPQFIFQYYEEEERQRGNFPDRFSGHQFPNYSSELNVNALLLGDSALYLCASTLTGAQAYEQYFGPGTRLTVT.